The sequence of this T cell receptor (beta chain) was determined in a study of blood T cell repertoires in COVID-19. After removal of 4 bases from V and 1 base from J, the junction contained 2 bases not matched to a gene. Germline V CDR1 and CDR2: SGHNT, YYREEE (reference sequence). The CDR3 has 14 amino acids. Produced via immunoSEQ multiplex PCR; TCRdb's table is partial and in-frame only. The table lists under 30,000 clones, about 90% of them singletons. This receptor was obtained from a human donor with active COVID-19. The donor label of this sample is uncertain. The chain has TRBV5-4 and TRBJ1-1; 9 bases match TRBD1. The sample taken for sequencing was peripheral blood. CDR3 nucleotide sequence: TGTGCCAGCAGCCCGGGACAGGGGAACACTGAAGCTTTCTTT. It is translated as CASSPGQGNTEAFF.